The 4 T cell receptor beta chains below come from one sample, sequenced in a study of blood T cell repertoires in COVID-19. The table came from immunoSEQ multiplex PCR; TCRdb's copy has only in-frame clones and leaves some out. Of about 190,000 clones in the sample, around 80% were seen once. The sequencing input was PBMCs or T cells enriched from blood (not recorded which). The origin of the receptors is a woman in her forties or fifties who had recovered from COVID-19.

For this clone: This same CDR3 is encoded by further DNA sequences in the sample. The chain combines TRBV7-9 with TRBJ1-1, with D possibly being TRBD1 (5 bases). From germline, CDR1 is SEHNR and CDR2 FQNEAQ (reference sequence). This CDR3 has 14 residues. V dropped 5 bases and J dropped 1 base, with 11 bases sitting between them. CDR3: CASSLGQGNTEAFF. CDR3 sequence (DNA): TGTGCCAGCAGCCTGGGCCAGGGGAACACTGAAGCTTTCTTT.

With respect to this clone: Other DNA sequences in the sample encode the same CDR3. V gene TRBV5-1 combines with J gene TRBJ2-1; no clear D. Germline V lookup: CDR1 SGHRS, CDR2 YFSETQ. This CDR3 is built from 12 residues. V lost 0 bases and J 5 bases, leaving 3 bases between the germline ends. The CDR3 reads CASSLADNEQFF. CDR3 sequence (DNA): TGCGCCAGCAGCTTGGCGGACAATGAGCAGTTCTTC. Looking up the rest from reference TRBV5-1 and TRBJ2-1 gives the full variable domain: KAGVTQTPRYLIKTRGQQVTLSCSPISGHRSVSWYQQTPGQGLQFLFEYFSETQRNKGNFPGRFSGRQFSNSRSEMNVSTLELGDSALYLCASSLADNEQFFGPGTRLTVL.

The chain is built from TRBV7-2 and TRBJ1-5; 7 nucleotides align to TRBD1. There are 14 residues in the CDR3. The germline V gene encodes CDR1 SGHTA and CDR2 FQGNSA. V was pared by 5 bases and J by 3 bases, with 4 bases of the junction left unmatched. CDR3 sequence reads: CASSPTGPNQPQHF. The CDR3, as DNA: TGTGCCAGCAGCCCGACAGGGCCCAATCAGCCCCAGCATTTT.

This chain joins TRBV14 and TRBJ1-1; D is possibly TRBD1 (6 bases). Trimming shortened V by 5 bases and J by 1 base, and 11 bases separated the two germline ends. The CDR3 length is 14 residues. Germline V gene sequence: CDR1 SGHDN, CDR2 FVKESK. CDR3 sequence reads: CASSTRTANTEAFF. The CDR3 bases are TGTGCCAGCAGCACCCGGACAGCGAACACTGAAGCTTTCTTT.